This T cell receptor beta chain is from a study of cytomegalovirus exposure and HLA in healthy donors. TCRdb's table, derived via immunoSEQ multiplex PCR, lists solely in-frame clones and lacks some. The sample shows 150,000 or so clones, around nine tenths of them seen only once. The CDR3 extends over 15 amino acids. CDR1 and CDR2 from the germline V gene are SQVTM and ANQGSEA. V lost 8 bases to trimming and J lost 3 bases; unmatched junction nucleotides: 13. The J gene is TRBJ1-1, the V gene TRBV29-1; 9 positions agree with TRBD1. The sequencing sample was made of PBMCs. This clonotype originated in a man aged 18 to 30 in good health and CMV-seropositive. The CDR3 region is CSTRQGVYVDTEAFF. The DNA of the CDR3 is TGCAGCACCCGACAGGGGGTATATGTGGACACTGAAGCTTTCTTT.